This TCR beta chain was observed in a study of CD8 T cells in ankylosing spondylitis. In germline, CDR1 is DFQATT, CDR2 SNEGSKA (reference sequence). Unmatched junction bases numbered 4, after V lost 0 bases and J lost 6 bases. This CDR3 spans 14 amino acids. Findings and limits, study-wide: With a CD8+ phenotype, disease-linked clones were relatively rare in peripheral blood. Earlier authors reported some of these motif variants in reactive arthritis synovial fluid and blood. Disease-linked clones reportedly showed significant enrichment in matched ankylosing spondylitis synovial fluid. It appeared that ankylosing spondylitis blood was characterized by a TCR beta motif of fewer than ten highly homologous variants.

The table lists this clonotype with a few counts. Its cognate antigen is unknown. A quantitative 5'-RACE method, one with molecular barcodes, was used to make TCR beta libraries. Via MiXCR, TCRdb re-called the 5' RACE reads, giving one row per CDR3 protein. The sample carries 300,000 to 400,000 distinct CDR3 sequences, about a fifth recorded once. Input material: blood, either unsorted or a sorted T cell fraction (not recorded which). V and J are TRBV20-1 and TRBJ1-5; 8 bases agree with TRBD1. The origin of this receptor is a male donor with ankylosing spondylitis. CDR3 amino acids: CSAREDRGSQPQHF. The CDR3 nucleotides are TGCAGTGCTAGAGAAGACAGGGGTTCTCAGCCCCAGCATTTT.